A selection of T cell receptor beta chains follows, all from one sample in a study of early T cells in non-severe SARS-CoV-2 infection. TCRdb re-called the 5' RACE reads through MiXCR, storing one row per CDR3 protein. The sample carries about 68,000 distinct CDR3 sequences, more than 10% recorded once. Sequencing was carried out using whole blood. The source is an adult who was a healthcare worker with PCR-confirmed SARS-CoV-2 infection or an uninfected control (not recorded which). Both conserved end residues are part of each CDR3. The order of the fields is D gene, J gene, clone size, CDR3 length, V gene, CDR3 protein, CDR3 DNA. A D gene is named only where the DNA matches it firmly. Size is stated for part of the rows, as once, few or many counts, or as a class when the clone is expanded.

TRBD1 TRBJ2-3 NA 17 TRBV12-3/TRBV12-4 CASSLAGTVSSTDTQYF TGTGCCAGCAGTTTAGCGGGGACAGTCTCTAGCACAGATACGCAGTATTTT
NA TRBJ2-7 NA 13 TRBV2 CASYREGGYEQYF TGTGCCAGCTACAGGGAAGGCGGCTACGAGCAGTACTTC
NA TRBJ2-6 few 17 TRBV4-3 CASSQEMGGSGANVLTF TGCGCCAGCAGCCAAGAAATGGGGGGATCTGGGGCCAACGTCCTGACTTTC
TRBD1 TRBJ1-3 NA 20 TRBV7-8 CASSLVPGTGKRSSGNTIYF TGTGCCAGCAGCTTAGTCCCCGGGACAGGGAAGAGGAGCTCTGGAAACACCATATATTTT
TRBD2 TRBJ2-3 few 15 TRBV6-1 CASSGSGGDTDTQYF TGTGCCAGCAGTGGTAGCGGGGGAGACACAGATACGCAGTATTTT
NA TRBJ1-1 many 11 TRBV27 CASSRGTEAFF TGTGCCAGCAGCCGCGGCACTGAAGCTTTCTTT
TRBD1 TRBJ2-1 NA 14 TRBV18 CASSPGGQGNEQFF TGTGCCAGCTCACCAGGGGGACAGGGCAATGAGCAGTTCTTC
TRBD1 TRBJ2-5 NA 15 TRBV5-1 CASSLWGQGTETQYF TGCGCCAGCAGCTTGTGGGGACAGGGAACGGAGACCCAGTACTTC
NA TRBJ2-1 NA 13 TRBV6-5 CASSYSRPLQQFF TGTGCCAGCAGTTACTCTCGACCTTTGCAGCAGTTCTTC
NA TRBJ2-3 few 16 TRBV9 CASSVGSRGSTDTQYF TGTGCCAGCAGCGTAGGTAGCAGGGGATCCACAGATACGCAGTATTTT
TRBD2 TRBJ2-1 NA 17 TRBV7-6 CASSLAVAGGSYNEQFF TGTGCCAGCAGCTTAGCGGTAGCGGGGGGGTCCTACAATGAGCAGTTCTTC
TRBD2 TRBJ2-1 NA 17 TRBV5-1 CASSLSASGDSYNEQFF TGCGCCAGCAGCTTGTCAGCTAGCGGGGATTCCTACAATGAGCAGTTCTTC
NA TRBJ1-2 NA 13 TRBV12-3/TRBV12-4 CASSTTVLYGYTF TGTGCCAGCAGCACTACAGTACTTTATGGCTACACCTTC
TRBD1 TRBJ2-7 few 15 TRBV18 CASSPGPGGSYEQYF TGTGCCAGCTCACCGGGGCCAGGGGGCTCCTACGAGCAGTACTTC
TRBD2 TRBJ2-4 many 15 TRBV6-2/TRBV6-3 CASSYGRGVGNIQYF TGTGCCAGCAGTTACGGACGGGGGGTAGGAAACATTCAGTACTTC
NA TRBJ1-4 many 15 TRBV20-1 CSAHKGWATNEKLFF TGCAGTGCCCATAAAGGGTGGGCAACTAATGAAAAACTGTTTTTT
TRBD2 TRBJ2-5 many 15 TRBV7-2 CASSLYAAGEETQYF TGTGCCAGCAGCTTATACGCAGCGGGGGAAGAGACCCAGTACTTC
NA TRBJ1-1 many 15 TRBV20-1 CSARRRTTASAEAFF TGCAGTGCTAGAAGGAGAACTACGGCTAGCGCTGAAGCTTTCTTT
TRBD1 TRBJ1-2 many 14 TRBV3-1 CASSPRGQEYGYTF TGTGCCAGCAGCCCACGTGGACAGGAATATGGCTACACCTTC
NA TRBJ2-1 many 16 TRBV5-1 CASSLGDGGQYNEQFF TGCGCCAGCAGCTTGGGAGACGGGGGCCAATACAATGAGCAGTTCTTC
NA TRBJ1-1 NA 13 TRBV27 CASSLLGDAEAFF TGTGCCAGCAGTTTATTAGGGGACGCTGAAGCTTTCTTT
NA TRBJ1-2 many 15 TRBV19 CASRPAWIGNYGYTF TGTGCCAGTAGACCGGCGTGGATAGGGAACTATGGCTACACCTTC
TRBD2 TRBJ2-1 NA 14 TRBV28 CASTLASGYNEQFF TGTGCCAGCACCCTTGCTAGCGGATACAATGAGCAGTTCTTC
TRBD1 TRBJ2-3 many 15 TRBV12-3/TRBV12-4 CASSLGDSGTDTQYF TGTGCCAGCAGTTTAGGGGACAGCGGCACAGATACGCAGTATTTT
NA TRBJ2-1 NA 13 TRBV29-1 CSVDVQGYNEQFF TGCAGCGTTGACGTGCAGGGGTACAATGAGCAGTTCTTC
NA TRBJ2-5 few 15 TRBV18 CASSPSSTERKTQYF TGTGCCAGCTCACCATCATCTACAGAACGGAAGACCCAGTACTTC